Sequencing of this T cell receptor beta chain was carried out in a study of Graves' ophthalmopathy and Graves' hyperthyroidism. Note on this clonotype: This CDR3 is missing its conserved last phenylalanine or tryptophan, likely due to a read error. The DNA is omitted, as the CDR3 cannot be located on it reliably, and the CDR3 follows TCRdb's listing.

Termini included, the CDR3 measures 12 amino acids. The V gene's germline CDR1 is SQVTM and CDR2 ANQGSEA. RNA transcripts provided the template for amplifying TCR beta CDR3 regions. Investigators did first-round RT-PCR with HTBI primers, then second-round multiplex PCR. Each CDR3 protein gets one entry after TCRdb re-called the multiplex PCR reads with MiXCR. This table has some 1.1 million distinct CDR3 sequences, 36% appearing once. Excluded were patients with other autoimmune diseases, uncontrolled infections, pregnancy or lactation. The sequence derives from an adult man with Graves' hyperthyroidism. Sequenced sample: peripheral blood or thyroid tissue (not recorded which). The J gene is TRBJ1-4, the V gene TRBV29-1; no DNA check was done on the table's D call, TRBD1. CDR3: CSVEGGTGGPHY.